Following are 11 T cell receptor beta chains from one sample sequenced in a study of T cells in Graves' hyperthyroidism and ophthalmopathy. The CDR3 regions of TCR beta were amplified from RNA transcripts. During a first-round RT-PCR of the TCR CDR3, the HTBI primer set was used. TCRdb reanalysed the multiplex PCR reads using MiXCR and keeps one entry per CDR3 protein. Found here are hundreds of thousands of distinct CDR3 sequences, around 19% of them singletons; the top ten hold around 15%. Sequencing used blood. The receptors here all came from a woman in her forties or fifties with Graves' hyperthyroidism that later progressed to Graves' ophthalmopathy.

This clonotype came up many times. The V call is TRBV12-5, the J call TRBJ1-2; 8 nucleotides agree with TRBD1. Germline trimming cut 4 bases from V and 6 bases from J; bases unmatched to any gene: 4. This CDR3 region has 13 residues. Germline V lookup: CDR1 LGHNT, CDR2 FRNRAP. This CDR3 is CASGSGQDDGYTF. The CDR3 bases are TGTGCTAGTGGTTCGGGACAGGATGATGGCTACACCTTC.

This clonotype was picked up many times. The chain has TRBV11-2 and TRBJ1-2, with 7 bases that match TRBD1. The CDR3 spans 12 residues. After removal of 8 bases from V and 4 bases from J, the junction contained 4 bases not matched to a gene. From germline, CDR1 is SGHAT and CDR2 FQNNGV. The CDR3 is CASRGGGYGYTF. CDR3 bases: TGTGCCAGCCGAGGGGGCGGCTATGGCTACACCTTC.

This clonotype was counted ten times or more. The chain recombines TRBV7-8 with TRBJ2-4, with 8 bases that match TRBD2. This CDR3 is 14 amino acids long. V was clipped by 4 bases and J by 5 bases; unmatched bases: 4. Germline V gene data show CDR1 as SGHVS and CDR2 as FQNEAQ. DNA for the CDR3: TGTGCCAGCAGCTCTGCGGGGGGCGAAAACATTCAGTACTTC. It encodes CASSSAGGENIQYF. The entire variable domain, with the rest obtained from reference TRBV7-8 and TRBJ2-4, is as follows: GAGVSQSPRYKVAKRGQDVALRCDPISGHVSLFWYQQALGQGPEFLTYFQNEAQLDKSGLPSDRFFAERPEGSVSTLKIQRTQQEDSAVYLCASSSAGGENIQYFGAGTRLSVL.

This sequence joins TRBV7-2 and TRBJ2-7; TRBD2 aligns across 7 bases. Germline trimming cut 5 bases from V and 4 bases from J; bases unmatched to any gene: 11. The CDR3 is 15 residues long. The germline V gene has CDR1 SGHTA and CDR2 FQGNSA. The CDR3 loop reads CASSKNGRSRYEQYF. As DNA, the CDR3 is TGTGCCAGCAGCAAAAACGGGAGGTCGCGGTACGAGCAGTACTTC.

J is TRBJ2-3 and V is TRBV10-3; 7 positions agree with TRBD2. CDR3 length: 14 residues. Germline V CDR1 and CDR2: ENHRY, SYGVKD. The junction had 3 bases not matched to a gene; V was cut back by 2 bases and J by 4 bases. The CDR3 region has the DNA TGTGCCATCAGTGAGGGACTAGTTTCAGATACGCAGTATTTT. The encoded protein is CAISEGLVSDTQYF.

The rearrangement links TRBV18 to TRBJ1-3; D call uncertain. Germline assignment: CDR1 KGHSH and CDR2 LQKENI. CDR3 length: 13 amino acids. The V end was cut by 6 bases, the J end by 4 bases, with 10 bases between. The CDR3 is CASSQESGNTIYF. CDR3 coding DNA: TGTGCCAGCTCCCAAGAATCCGGAAACACCATATATTTT.

This sequence joins TRBV29-1 and TRBJ2-7; tentatively, D is TRBD2 (5 bases). The ends were cut back, 6 bases at V and 3 bases at J, with 24 bases in the middle. This CDR3 region has 16 residues. The germline gives CDR1 SQVTM, CDR2 ANQGSEA. This CDR3 reads CSVRVQELGFGYEQYF. The CDR3 DNA reads as TGCAGCGTGAGGGTCCAGGAGTTGGGGTTCGGCTACGAGCAGTACTTC.

The rearrangement uses TRBV5-1 and TRBJ2-5; D call uncertain. V was shortened by 1 base and J by 3 bases, with 13 bases between the two germline ends. Germline CDR1 SGHRS, CDR2 YFSETQ. This CDR3 has 15 amino acids. CDR3 protein: CASSLPRQTEETQYF. In nucleotides, the CDR3 is TGCGCCAGCAGCTTGCCGAGACAAACCGAAGAGACCCAGTACTTC.

This sequence joins TRBV19 and TRBJ2-1; 11 nucleotides align to TRBD1. The CDR3 is 16 residues long. Looked up from germline, CDR1 is LNHDA and CDR2 is SQIVND (reference sequence). Trimming at V came to 7 bases and at J to 6 bases, leaving 11 bases not matched to a gene. CDR3 sequence: CASKVYGQGAFNEQFF. DNA of the CDR3: TGTGCCAGTAAAGTCTACGGACAGGGGGCTTTCAATGAGCAGTTCTTC.

The CDR3 region has the DNA TGTGCCAGTAGTATCCCAGGCGTGGCTAGCGGGTTAGATACGCAGTATTTT. Its protein product is CASSIPGVASGLDTQYF. The chain has TRBV19 and TRBJ2-3; 8 positions match TRBD2. CDR3 length equals 17 residues. The V gene end was trimmed by 3 bases and the J gene end by 5 bases; junction bases not matched to a gene: 13. Germline lookup yields CDR1 LNHDA and CDR2 SQIVND (reference sequence). Drawing the rest from reference TRBV19 and TRBJ2-3, the complete variable domain is DGGITQSPKYLFRKEGQNVTLSCEQNLNHDAMYWYRQDPGQGLRLIYYSQIVNDFQKGDIAEGYSVSREKKESFPLTVTSAQKNPTAFYLCASSIPGVASGLDTQYFGPGTRLTVL.

This clonotype was seen at least ten times. V is TRBV14 and J is TRBJ2-1; 8 bases fit TRBD1. The junction had 5 bases not matched to a gene; V was cut back by 0 bases and J by 4 bases. The germline V gene encodes CDR1 SGHDN and CDR2 FVKESK. The CDR3 has 16 amino acids. Here the CDR3 reads CASSQDTGQGYNEQFF. Written as DNA, the CDR3 is TGTGCCAGCAGCCAAGATACCGGACAGGGATACAATGAGCAGTTCTTC.